This TCR beta chain was captured in a study of cytomegalovirus exposure and HLA in healthy donors. The germline V gene has CDR1 SSHAT and CDR2 FNYEAQ (reference sequence). This CDR3 region has 14 residues. V lost 5 bases to trimming and J lost 7 bases; unmatched junction nucleotides: 6. General study findings and limits: Within a later analysis, the majority of CMV-associated TCR beta chains appeared HLA-restricted. Listed as cytomegalovirus-associated were approximately 160 TCR beta chains. Many donors carried some public TCRs, although rarity characterized most TCR sequences. In a later analysis, DRB1 alleles had the most associated TCRs; HLA-C alleles the fewest.

The study ran its PCR with 60 Vbeta and 13 Jbeta primers. Data came from immunoSEQ multiplex PCR; TCRdb stores just in-frame clones and leaves some out. Of 110,000 to 150,000 clones listed, approximately 82% are singletons. About this clone: The antigen is undetermined.

This sequence joins TRBV7-7 and TRBJ2-1; 9 bases map to TRBD1. Input material: PBMCs. This TCR was recovered from a man aged 35-49 years in good health and CMV-seronegative. The CDR3 reads CASSRGQGKNEQFF. The CDR3 DNA sequence: TGTGCCAGCAGCAGAGGACAGGGGAAGAATGAGCAGTTCTTC.